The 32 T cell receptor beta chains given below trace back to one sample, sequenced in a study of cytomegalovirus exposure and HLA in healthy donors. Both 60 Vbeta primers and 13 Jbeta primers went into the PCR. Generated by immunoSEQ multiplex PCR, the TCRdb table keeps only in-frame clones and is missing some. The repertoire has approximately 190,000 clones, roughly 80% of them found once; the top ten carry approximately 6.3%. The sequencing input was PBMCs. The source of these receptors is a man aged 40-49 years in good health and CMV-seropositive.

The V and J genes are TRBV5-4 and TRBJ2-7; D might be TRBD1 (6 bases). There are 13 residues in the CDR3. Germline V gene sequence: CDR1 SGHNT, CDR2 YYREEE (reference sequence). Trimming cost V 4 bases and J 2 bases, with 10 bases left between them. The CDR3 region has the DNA TGTGCCAGCAGCGTCGGGACAACCTACGAGCAGTACTTC. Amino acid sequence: CASSVGTTYEQYF.

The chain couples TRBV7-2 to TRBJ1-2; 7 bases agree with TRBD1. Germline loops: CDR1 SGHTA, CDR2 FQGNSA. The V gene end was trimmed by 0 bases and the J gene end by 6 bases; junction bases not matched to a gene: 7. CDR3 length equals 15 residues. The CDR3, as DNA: TGTGCCAGCAGCTTAGCGGGACAGAGACTTCATGGCTACACCTTC. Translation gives CASSLAGQRLHGYTF.

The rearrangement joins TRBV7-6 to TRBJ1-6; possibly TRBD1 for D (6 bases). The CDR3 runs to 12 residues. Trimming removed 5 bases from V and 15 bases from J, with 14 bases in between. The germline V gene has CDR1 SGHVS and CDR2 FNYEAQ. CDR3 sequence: CASSPGWGLLHF. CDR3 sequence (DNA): TGTGCCAGCAGCCCCGGGTGGGGGCTCCTCCACTTT.

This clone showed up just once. The chain's CDR3 is CASSSSGTGYFEQYF. The DNA for the CDR3 is TGTGCCAGCAGCTCATCCGGGACAGGTTATTTCGAGCAGTACTTC. The chain recombines TRBV28 with TRBJ2-7, with 8 bases lining up with TRBD1. Losses at the gene ends were 6 bases for V and 6 bases for J; bases not matched to a gene: 13. Germline V CDR1 and CDR2: MDHEN, SYDVKM. There are 15 residues in the CDR3.

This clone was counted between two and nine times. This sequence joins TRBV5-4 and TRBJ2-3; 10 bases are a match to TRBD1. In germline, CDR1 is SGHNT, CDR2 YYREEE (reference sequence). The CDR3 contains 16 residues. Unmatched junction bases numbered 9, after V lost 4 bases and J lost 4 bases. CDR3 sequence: CASSGGTGARADTQYF. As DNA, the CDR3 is TGTGCCAGCAGCGGGGGGACAGGGGCGCGGGCAGATACGCAGTATTTT.

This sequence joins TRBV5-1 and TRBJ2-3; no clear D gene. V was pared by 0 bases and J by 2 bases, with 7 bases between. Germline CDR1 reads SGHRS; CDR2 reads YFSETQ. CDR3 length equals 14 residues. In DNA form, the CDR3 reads TGCGCCAGCAGCTTGGGACTCTACACAGATACGCAGTATTTT. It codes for CASSLGLYTDTQYF.

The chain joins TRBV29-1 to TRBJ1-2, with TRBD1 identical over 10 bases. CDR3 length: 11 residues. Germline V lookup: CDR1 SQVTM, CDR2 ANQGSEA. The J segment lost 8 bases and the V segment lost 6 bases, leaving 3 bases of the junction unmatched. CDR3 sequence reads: CSVGTGDGYTF. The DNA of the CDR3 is TGCAGCGTCGGGACAGGGGACGGCTACACCTTC.

The CDR3 region is CASSIRGGLNYGYTF. CDR3 DNA: TGTGCCAGTAGTATAAGGGGGGGTTTAAACTATGGCTACACCTTC. The V and J genes are TRBV19 and TRBJ1-2; perhaps TRBD1 as D (6 bases). Germline assignment: CDR1 LNHDA and CDR2 SQIVND (reference sequence). The V gene lost 2 bases and the J gene lost 2 bases, with 12 bases spanning the gap. The CDR3 sequence is 15 residues long.

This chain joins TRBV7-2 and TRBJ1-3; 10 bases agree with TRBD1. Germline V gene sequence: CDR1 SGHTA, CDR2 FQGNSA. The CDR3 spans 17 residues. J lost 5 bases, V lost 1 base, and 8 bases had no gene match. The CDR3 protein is CASSLGGGQGLRNTIYF. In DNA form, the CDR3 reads TGTGCCAGCAGCTTAGGGGGGGGACAGGGGCTTAGAAACACCATATATTTT.

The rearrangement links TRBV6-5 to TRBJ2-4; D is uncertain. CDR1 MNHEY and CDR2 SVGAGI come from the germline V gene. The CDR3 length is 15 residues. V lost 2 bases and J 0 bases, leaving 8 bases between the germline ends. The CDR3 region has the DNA TGTGCCAGCAGTTACCTCCCCCTAGCCAAAAACATTCAGTACTTC. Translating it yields CASSYLPLAKNIQYF.

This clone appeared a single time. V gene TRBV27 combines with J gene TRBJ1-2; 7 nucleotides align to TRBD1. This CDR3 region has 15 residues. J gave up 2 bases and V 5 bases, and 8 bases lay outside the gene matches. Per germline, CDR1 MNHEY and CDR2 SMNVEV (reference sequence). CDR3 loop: CASSPRGQPNYGYTF. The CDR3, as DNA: TGTGCCAGCAGTCCACGGGGACAGCCGAACTATGGCTACACCTTC.

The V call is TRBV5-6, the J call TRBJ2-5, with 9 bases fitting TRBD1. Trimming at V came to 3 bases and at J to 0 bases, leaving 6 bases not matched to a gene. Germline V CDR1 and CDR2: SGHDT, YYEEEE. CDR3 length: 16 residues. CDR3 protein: CASSSKDRGNQETQYF. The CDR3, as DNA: TGTGCCAGCAGCTCGAAGGACAGGGGTAACCAAGAGACCCAGTACTTC.

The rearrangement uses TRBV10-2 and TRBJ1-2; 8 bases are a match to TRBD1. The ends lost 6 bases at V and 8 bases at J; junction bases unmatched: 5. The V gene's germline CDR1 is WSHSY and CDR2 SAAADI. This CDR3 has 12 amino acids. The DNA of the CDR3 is TGCGCCAGCAGCCAGGGGGCGAACGGCTACACCTTC. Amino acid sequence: CASSQGANGYTF.

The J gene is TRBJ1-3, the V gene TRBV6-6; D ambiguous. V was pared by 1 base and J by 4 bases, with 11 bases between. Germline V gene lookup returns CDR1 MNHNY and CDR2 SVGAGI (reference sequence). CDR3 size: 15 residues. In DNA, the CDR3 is TGTGCCAGCAGTTACTACGGGAATCTAGGAAACACCATATATTTT. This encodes CASSYYGNLGNTIYF.

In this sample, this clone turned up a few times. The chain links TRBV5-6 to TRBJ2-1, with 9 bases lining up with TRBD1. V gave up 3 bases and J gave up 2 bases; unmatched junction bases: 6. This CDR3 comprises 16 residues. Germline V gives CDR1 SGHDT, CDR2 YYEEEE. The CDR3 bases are TGTGCCAGCAGCTCGCCGGGACAGGGCCCCTACAATGAGCAGTTCTTC. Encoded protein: CASSSPGQGPYNEQFF. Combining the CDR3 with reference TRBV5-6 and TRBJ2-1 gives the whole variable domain DAGVTQSPTHLIKTRGQQVTLRCSPKSGHDTVSWYQQALGQGPQFIFQYYEEEERQRGNFPDRFSGHQFPNYSSELNVNALLLGDSALYLCASSSPGQGPYNEQFFGPGTRLTVL.

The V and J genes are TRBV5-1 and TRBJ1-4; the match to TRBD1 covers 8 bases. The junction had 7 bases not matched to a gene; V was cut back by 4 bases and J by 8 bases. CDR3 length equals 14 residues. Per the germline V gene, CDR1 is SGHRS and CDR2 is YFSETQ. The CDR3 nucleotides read TGCGCCAGCAGCCGAGGACAGGGCGACGAAAAACTGTTTTTT. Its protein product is CASSRGQGDEKLFF.

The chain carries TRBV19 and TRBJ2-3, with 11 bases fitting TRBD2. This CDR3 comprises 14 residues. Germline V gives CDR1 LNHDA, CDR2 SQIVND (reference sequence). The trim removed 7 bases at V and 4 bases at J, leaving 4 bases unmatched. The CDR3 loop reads CASTIAGGADTQYF. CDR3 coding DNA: TGTGCCAGTACAATAGCGGGGGGGGCAGATACGCAGTATTTT. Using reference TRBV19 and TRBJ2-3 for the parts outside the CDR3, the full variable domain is DGGITQSPKYLFRKEGQNVTLSCEQNLNHDAMYWYRQDPGQGLRLIYYSQIVNDFQKGDIAEGYSVSREKKESFPLTVTSAQKNPTAFYLCASTIAGGADTQYFGPGTRLTVL.

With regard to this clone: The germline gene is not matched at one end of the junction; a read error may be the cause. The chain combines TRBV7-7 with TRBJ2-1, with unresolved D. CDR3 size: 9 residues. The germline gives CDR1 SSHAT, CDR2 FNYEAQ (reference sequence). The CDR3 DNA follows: TGTGCTAGCAAGAGTGAGCAGTTCTTC. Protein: CASKSEQFF. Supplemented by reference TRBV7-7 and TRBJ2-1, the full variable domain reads GAGVSQSPRYKVTKRGQDVTLRCDPISSHATLYWYQQALGQGPEFLTYFNYEAQPDKSGLPSDRFSAERPEGSISTLTIQRTEQRDSAMYRCASKSEQFFGPGTRLTVL.

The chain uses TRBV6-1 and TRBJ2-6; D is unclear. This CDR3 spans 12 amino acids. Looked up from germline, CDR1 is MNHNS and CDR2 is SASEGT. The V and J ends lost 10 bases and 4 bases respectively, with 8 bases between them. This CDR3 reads CATELGANVLTF. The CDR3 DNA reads TGTGCCACCGAACTGGGGGCCAACGTCCTGACTTTC.

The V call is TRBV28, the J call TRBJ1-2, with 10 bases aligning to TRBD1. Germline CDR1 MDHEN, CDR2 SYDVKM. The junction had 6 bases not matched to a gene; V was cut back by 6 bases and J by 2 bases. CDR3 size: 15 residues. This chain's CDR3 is CASSPPGQGNYGYTF. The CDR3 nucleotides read TGTGCCAGCAGCCCCCCGGGACAGGGGAACTATGGCTACACCTTC.

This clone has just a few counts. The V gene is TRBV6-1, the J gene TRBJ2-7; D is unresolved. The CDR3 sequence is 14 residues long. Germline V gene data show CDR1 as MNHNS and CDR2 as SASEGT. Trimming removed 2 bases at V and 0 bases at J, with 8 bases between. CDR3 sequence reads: CASSEYSSSYEQYF. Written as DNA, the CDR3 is TGTGCCAGCAGTGAATACAGCAGCTCCTACGAGCAGTACTTC.

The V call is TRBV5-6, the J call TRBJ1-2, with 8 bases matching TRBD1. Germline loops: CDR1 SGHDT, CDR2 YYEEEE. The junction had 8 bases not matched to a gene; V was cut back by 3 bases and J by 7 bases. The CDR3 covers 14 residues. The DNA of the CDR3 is TGTGCCAGCAGCTATCCGGACAGGGAAGCTGGCTACACCTTC. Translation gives CASSYPDREAGYTF.

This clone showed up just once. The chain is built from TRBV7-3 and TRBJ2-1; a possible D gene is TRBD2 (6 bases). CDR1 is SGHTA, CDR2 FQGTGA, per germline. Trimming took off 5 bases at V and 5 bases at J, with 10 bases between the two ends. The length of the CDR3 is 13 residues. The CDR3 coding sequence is TGTGCCAGCAGCCGGGACTCAAACAATGAGCAGTTCTTC. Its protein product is CASSRDSNNEQFF.

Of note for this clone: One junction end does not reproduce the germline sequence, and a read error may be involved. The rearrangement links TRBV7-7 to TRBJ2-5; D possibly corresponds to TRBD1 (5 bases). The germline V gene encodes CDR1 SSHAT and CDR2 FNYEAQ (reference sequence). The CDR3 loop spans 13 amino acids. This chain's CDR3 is CASSLKGLETQYF. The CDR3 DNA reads TGTGCTAGCAGCCTTAAGGGGTTAGAGACCCAGTACTTC.

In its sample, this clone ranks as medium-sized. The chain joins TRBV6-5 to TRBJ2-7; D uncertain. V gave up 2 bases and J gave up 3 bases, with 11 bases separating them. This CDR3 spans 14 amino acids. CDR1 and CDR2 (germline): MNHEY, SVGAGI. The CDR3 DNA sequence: TGTGCCAGCAGTTACGGCGGCAACCTCTACGAGCAGTACTTC. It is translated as CASSYGGNLYEQYF.

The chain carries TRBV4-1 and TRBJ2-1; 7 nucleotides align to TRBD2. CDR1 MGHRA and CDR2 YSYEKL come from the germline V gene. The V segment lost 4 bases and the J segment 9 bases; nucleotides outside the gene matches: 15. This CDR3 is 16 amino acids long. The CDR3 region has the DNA TGCGCCAGCAGCCCCCTCAGGTCTCCACGCGGGAGTGAGCAGTTCTTC. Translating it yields CASSPLRSPRGSEQFF.

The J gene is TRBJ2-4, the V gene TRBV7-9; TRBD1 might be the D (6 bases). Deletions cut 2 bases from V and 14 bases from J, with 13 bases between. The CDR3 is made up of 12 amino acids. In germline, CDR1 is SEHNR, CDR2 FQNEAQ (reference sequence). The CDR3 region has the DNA TGTGCCAGCAGCTTACAACAGGGCCCTAAGTACTTC. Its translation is CASSLQQGPKYF.

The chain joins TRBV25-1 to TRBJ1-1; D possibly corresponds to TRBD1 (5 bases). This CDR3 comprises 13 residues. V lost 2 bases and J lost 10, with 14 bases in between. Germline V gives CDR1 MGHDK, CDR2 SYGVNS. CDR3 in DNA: TGTGCCAGCAGTGAAGGGTTTAGGGGCACAGCTTTCTTT. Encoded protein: CASSEGFRGTAFF.

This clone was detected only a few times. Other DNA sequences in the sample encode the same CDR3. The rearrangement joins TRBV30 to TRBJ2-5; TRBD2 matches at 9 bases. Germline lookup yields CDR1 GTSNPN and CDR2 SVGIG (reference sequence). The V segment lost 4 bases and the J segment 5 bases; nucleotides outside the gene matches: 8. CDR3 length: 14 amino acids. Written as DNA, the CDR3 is TGTGCCTGGACCAGCGGGGGGCTCCGTGAGACCCAGTACTTC. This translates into CAWTSGGLRETQYF.

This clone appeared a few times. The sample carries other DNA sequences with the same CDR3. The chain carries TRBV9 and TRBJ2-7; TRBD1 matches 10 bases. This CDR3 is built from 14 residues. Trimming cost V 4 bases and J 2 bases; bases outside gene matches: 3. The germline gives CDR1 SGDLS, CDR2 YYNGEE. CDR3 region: CASSPGQGAYEQYF. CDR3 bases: TGTGCCAGCAGCCCAGGACAGGGGGCCTACGAGCAGTACTTC. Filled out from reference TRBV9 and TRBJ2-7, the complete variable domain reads DSGVTQTPKHLITATGQRVTLRCSPRSGDLSVYWYQQSLDQGLQFLIQYYNGEERAKGNILERFSAQQFPDLHSELNLSSLELGDSALYFCASSPGQGAYEQYFGPGTRLTVT.

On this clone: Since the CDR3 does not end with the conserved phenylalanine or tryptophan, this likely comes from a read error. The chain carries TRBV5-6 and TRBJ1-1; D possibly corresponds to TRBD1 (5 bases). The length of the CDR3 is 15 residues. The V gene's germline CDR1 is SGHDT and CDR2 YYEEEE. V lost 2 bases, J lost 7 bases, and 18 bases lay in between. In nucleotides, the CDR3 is TGTGCCAGCAGCTTTTATGGGGCCCTCAGAAGTGAAGCTTTCTCT. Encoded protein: CASSFYGALRSEAFS.

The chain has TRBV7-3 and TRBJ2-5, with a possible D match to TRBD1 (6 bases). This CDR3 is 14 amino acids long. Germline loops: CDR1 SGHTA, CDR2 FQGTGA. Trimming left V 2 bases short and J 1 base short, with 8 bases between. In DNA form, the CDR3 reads TGTGCCAGCAGCTTATTAGGGGGCCAAGAGACCCAGTACTTC. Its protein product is CASSLLGGQETQYF.